This T cell receptor (beta chain) was identified during a study of molecular identifiers for immune sequencing clone quantification. Study details: RNA, taken in replicates from 20,000 or 100,000 naive CD8 cells, was split five ways, with four sequenced. Study-wide results and limits: Jurkat TCR RNA that was spiked in from one cell was reportedly detectable among approximately 900,000 naive cells. Sizes of highly expanded clones could be underestimated through identical TCRs sharing a barcode. Among effectors, clones above 20 RNA copies held over 99% of molecules; among naive cells, under 1%.

V was cut by 3 bases and J by 3 bases, with 12 bases left in between. CDR3 length equals 14 residues. Looked up from germline, CDR1 is SGHAT and CDR2 is FQNNGV. TCRdb reprocessed the PCR reads with MiXCR, giving one entry per CDR3 protein. Among 40,000 to 45,000 distinct CDR3 sequences, around 18% were seen once, and the ten largest hold about 6.6%. This clonotype appeared many times. Its antigen is undetermined. The clonotype originates from a human donor in good health. Some libraries in this study had Jurkat cell RNA spiked in. The specimen was naive CD8+ T cells from blood, with Jurkat cell RNA spiked in. Subset denoted: FACS-sorted CD8+CD4-CCR7+CD45RA+ naive T cells. This chain links TRBV11-2 with TRBJ2-7; D might be TRBD2 (6 bases). The CDR3 DNA sequence: TGTGCCAGCAGCTTTGGAGGGGAGTACTACGAGCAGTACTTC. It is translated as CASSFGGEYYEQYF.